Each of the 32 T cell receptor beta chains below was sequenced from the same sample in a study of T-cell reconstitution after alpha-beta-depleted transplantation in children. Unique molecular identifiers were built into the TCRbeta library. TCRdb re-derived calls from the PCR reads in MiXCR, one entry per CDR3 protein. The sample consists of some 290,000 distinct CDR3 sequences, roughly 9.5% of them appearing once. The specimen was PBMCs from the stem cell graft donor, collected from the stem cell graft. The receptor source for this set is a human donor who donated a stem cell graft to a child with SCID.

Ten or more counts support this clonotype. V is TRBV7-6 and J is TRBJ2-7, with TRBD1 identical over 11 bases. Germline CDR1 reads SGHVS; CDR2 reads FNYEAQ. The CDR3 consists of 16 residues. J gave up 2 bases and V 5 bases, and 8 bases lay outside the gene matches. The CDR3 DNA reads TGTGCCAGCAGCCATCTGGGACAGGGGGGGACCTACGAGCAGTACTTC. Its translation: CASSHLGQGGTYEQYF.

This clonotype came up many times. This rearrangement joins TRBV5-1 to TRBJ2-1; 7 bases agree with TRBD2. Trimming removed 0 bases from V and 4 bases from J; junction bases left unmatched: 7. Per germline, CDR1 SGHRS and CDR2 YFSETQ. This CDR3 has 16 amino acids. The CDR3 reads CASSLEASGVYNEQFF. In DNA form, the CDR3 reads TGCGCCAGCAGCTTGGAGGCTAGCGGAGTATACAATGAGCAGTTCTTC.

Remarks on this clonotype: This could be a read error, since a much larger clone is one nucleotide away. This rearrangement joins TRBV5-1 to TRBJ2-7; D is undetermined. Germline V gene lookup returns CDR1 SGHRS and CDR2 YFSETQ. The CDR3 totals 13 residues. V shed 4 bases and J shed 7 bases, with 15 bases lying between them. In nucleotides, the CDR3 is TGCGCCAGCAGCGTGGGCCGACCTGTGGAGCAGTACTTC. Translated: CASSVGRPVEQYF.

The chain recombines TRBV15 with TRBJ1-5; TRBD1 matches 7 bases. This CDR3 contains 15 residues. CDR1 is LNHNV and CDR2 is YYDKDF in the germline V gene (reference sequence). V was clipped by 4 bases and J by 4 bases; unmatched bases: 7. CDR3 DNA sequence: TGTGCCACCAGCACAGGGACAGTAATTAATCAGCCCCAGCATTTT. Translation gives CATSTGTVINQPQHF.

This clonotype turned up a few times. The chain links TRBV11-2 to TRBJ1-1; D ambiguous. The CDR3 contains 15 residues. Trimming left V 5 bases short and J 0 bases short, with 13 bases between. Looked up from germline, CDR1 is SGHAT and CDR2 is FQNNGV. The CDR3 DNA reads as TGTGCCAGCAGCCGCGATCGGACGGTGAACACTGAAGCTTTCTTT. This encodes CASSRDRTVNTEAFF.

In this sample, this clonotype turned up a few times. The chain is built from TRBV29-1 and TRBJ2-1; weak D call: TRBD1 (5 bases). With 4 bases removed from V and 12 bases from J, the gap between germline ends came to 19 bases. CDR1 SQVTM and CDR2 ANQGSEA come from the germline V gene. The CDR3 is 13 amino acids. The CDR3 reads CSVVGWGNRGQFF. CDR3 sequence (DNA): TGCAGCGTTGTAGGTTGGGGCAACAGAGGGCAGTTCTTC.

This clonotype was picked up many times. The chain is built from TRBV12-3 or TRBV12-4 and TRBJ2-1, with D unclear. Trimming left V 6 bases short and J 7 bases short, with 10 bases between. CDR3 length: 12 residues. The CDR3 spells CASSGIVNEQFF. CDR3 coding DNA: TGTGCCAGCAGCGGTATAGTTAATGAGCAGTTCTTC.

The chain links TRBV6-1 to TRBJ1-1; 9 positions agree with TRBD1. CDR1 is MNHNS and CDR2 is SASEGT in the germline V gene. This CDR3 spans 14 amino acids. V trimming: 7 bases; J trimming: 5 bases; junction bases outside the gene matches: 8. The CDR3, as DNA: TGTGCCAGCACCTTACAGGGGGCGGAAACTGAAGCTTTCTTT. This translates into CASTLQGAETEAFF.

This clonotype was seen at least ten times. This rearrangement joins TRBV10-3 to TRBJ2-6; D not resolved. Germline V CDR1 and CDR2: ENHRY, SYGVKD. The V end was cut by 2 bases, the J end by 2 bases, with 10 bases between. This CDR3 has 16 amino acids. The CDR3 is CAISEIGKAGANVLTF. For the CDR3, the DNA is TGTGCCATCAGTGAGATAGGGAAAGCTGGGGCCAACGTCCTGACTTTC.

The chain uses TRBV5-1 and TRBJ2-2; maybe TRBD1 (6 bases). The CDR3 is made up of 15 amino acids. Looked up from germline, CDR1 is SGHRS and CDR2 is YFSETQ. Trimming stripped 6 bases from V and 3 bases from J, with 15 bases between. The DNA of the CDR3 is TGCGCCAGCACGAACAGGGTCGGGGACACCGGGGAGCTGTTTTTT. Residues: CASTNRVGDTGELFF.

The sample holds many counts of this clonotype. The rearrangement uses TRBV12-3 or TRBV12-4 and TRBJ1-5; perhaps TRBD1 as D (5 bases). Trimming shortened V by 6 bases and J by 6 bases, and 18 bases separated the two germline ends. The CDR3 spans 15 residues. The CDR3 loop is CASSPRVEVGQPQHF. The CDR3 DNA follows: TGTGCCAGCAGCCCCAGGGTCGAGGTGGGTCAGCCCCAGCATTTT.

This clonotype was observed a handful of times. DNA for the CDR3: TGCGCCAGCAGCGAGGGACAGGGGATTTACGGCTACACCTTC. Translated: CASSEGQGIYGYTF. The V call is TRBV5-1, the J call TRBJ1-2, with 10 bases identical to TRBD1. The CDR3 spans 14 residues. Germline CDR1 SGHRS, CDR2 YFSETQ. The trim removed 4 bases at V and 8 bases at J, leaving 8 bases unmatched.

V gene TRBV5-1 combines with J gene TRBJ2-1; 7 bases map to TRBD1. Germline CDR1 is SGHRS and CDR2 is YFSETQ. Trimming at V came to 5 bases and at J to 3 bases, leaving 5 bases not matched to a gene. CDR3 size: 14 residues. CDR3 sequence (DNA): TGCGCCAGCAGAGGGACAGATTACTACAATGAGCAGTTCTTC. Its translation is CASRGTDYYNEQFF.

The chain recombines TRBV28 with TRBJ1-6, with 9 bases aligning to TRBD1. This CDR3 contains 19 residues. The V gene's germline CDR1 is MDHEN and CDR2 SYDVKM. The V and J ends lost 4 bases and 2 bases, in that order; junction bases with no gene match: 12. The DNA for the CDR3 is TGTGCCAGCAGTTCTCCCGGGACAGGGAATTGGGCCTATAATTCACCCCTCCACTTT. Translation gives CASSSPGTGNWAYNSPLHF.

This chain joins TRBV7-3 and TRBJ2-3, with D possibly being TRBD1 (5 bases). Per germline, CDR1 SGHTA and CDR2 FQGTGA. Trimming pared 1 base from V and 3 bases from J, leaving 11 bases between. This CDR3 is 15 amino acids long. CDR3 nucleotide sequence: TGTGCCAGCAGCTTAAGGTCCGACAGAACAGATACGCAGTATTTT. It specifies CASSLRSDRTDTQYF. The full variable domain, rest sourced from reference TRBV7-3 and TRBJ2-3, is GAGVSQTPSNKVTEKGKYVELRCDPISGHTALYWYRQSLGQGPEFLIYFQGTGAADDSGLPNDRFFAVRPEGSVSTLKIQRTERGDSAVYLCASSLRSDRTDTQYFGPGTRLTVL.

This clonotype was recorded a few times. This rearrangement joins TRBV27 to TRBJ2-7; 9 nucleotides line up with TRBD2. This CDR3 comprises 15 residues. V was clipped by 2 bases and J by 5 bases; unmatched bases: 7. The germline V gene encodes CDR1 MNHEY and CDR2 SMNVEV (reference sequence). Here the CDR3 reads CASSLRLAGIHEQYF. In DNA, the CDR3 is TGTGCCAGCAGTTTACGCCTAGCGGGGATCCACGAGCAGTACTTC.

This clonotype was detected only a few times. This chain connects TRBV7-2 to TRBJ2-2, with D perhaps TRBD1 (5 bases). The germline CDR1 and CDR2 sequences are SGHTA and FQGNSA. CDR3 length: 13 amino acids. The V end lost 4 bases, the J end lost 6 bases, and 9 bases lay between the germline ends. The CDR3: CASSSRAAGELFF. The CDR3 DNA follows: TGTGCCAGCAGCTCCAGGGCGGCCGGGGAGCTGTTTTTT.

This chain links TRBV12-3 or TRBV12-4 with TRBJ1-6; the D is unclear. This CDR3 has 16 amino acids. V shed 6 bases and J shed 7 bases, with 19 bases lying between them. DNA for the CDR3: TGTGCCAGCAGCCCCAGCCCGGCGGGGTGGAATTCACCCCTCCACTTT. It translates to CASSPSPAGWNSPLHF.

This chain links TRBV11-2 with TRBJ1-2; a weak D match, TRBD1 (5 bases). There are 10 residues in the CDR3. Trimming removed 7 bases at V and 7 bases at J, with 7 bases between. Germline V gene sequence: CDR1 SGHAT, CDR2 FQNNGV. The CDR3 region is CASTGTGYTF. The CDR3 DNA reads TGTGCCAGCACCGGGACTGGCTACACCTTC.

The CDR3 here is CASANSHNSPLHF. In DNA, the CDR3 is TGTGCCAGCGCGAACAGTCATAATTCACCCCTCCACTTT. The chain combines TRBV6-5 with TRBJ1-6, with no clear D. Trimming left V 8 bases short and J 5 bases short, with 10 bases between. CDR3 size: 13 residues. The germline CDR1 and CDR2 sequences are MNHEY and SVGAGI.

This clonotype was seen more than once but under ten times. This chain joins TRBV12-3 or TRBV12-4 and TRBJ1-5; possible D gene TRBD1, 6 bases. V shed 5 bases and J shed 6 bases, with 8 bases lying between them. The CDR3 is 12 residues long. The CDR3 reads CASSAGVQPQHF. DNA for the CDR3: TGTGCCAGCAGTGCAGGGGTTCAGCCCCAGCATTTT.

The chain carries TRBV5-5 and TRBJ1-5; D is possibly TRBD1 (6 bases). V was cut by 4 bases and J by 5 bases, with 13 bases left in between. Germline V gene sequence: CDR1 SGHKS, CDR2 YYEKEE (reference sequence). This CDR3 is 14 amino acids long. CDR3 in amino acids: CASSLSGAHQPQHF. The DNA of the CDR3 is TGTGCCAGCAGCCTTTCAGGGGCCCATCAGCCCCAGCATTTT.

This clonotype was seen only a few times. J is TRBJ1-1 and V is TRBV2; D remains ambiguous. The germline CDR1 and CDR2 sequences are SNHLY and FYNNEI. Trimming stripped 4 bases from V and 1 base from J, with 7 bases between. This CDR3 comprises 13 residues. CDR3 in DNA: TGTGCCAGCAGTGGCACGCCGAACACTGAAGCTTTCTTT. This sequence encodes CASSGTPNTEAFF. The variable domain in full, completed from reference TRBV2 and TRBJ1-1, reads EPEVTQTPSHQVTQMGQEVILRCVPISNHLYFYWYRQILGQKVEFLVSFYNNEISEKSEIFDDQFSVERPDGSNFTLKIRSTKLEDSAMYFCASSGTPNTEAFFGQGTRLTVV.

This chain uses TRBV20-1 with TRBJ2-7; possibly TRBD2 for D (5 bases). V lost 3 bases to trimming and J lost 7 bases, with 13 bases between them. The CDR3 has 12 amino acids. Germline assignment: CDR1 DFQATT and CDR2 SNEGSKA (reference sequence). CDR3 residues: CSARWPGKEQYF. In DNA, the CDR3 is TGCAGTGCTAGGTGGCCCGGGAAAGAGCAGTACTTC.

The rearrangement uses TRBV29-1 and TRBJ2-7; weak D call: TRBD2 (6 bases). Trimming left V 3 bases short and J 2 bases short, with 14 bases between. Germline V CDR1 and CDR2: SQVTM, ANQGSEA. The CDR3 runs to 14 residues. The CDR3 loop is CSVDGGGAPYEQYF. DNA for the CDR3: TGCAGCGTTGATGGCGGAGGGGCGCCCTACGAGCAGTACTTC.

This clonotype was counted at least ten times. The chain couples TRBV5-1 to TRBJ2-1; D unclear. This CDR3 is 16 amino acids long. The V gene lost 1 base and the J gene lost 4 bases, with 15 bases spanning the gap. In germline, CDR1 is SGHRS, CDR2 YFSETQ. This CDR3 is CASSLYGDGLYNEQFF. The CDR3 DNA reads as TGCGCCAGCAGCTTGTACGGTGACGGTTTGTACAATGAGCAGTTCTTC.

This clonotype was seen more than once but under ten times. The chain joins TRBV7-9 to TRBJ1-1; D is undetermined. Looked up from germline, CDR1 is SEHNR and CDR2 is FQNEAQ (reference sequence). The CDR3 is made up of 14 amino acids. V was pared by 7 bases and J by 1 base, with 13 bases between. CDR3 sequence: CASTLQAGNTEAFF. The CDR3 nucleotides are TGTGCCAGCACCCTTCAGGCGGGGAACACTGAAGCTTTCTTT.

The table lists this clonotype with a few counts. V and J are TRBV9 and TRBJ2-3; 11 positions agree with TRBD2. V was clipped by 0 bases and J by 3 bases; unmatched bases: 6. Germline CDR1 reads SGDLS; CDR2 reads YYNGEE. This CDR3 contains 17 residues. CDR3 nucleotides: TGTGCCAGCAGCGTAGCTCCTATAGCGGGGGGGACAGATACGCAGTATTTT. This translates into CASSVAPIAGGTDTQYF.

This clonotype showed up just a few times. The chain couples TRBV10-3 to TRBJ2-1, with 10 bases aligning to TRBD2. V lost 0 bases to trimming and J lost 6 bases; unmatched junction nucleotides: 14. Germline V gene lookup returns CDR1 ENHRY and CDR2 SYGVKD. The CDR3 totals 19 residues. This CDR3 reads CAISESKSSGGTVRNEQFF. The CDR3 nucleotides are TGTGCCATCAGTGAGTCGAAGAGTAGCGGGGGGACCGTTCGCAATGAGCAGTTCTTC.

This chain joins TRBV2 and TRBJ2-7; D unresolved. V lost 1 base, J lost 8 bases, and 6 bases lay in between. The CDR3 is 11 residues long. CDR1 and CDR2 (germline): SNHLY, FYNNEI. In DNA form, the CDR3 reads TGTGCCAGCAGTGAAGGGCAACAGCAGTACTTC. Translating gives CASSEGQQQYF.

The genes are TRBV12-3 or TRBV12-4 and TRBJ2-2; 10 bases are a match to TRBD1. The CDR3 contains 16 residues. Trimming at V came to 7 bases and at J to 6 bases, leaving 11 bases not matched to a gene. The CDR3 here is CASTLWGQGLSGELFF. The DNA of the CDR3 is TGTGCCAGCACATTATGGGGACAGGGGCTTTCCGGGGAGCTGTTTTTT.

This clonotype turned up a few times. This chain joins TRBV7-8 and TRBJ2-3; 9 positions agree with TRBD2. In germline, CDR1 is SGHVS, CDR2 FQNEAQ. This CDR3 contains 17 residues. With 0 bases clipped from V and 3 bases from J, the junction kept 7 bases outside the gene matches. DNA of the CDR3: TGTGCCAGCAGCTTAGCCTCGCGGGGGGGCACGACAGATACGCAGTATTTT. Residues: CASSLASRGGTTDTQYF.